A single sample gave rise to the 2 T cell receptor beta chains below, sequenced in a study of T cells in Graves' hyperthyroidism and ophthalmopathy. Amplification targeted TCR beta CDR3 regions from RNA transcripts. The HTBI primer set served for first-round RT-PCR of the TCR CDR3. One entry per CDR3 protein, called by TCRdb with MiXCR from the multiplex PCR reads. The sample includes 600,000 or so distinct CDR3 sequences, more than 13% of them seen just once. Sequencing input: blood. The source is a woman under 30 with Graves' ophthalmopathy.

In this sample, this clonotype turned up many times. The chain employs TRBV7-2 and TRBJ2-2; weak D call: TRBD2 (6 bases). The CDR3 consists of 14 residues. Deletions cut 7 bases from V and 4 bases from J, with 13 bases between. CDR1 is SGHTA and CDR2 is FQGNSA in the germline V gene. The CDR3 nucleotides read TGTGCCAGCACCGCGGGGCGGTTCACCGGGGAGCTGTTTTTT. Encoded protein: CASTAGRFTGELFF.

Note on this clonotype: A much larger clone lies one base from this, so it may be a read error. This rearrangement joins TRBV24-1 to TRBJ2-2; tentatively, D is TRBD2 (6 bases). Germline CDR1 is KGHDR and CDR2 is SFDVKD. CDR3 length equals 14 residues. CDR3 coding DNA: TGTGCCACCGCCCAGGGATTTAACACCGGGGGGCTGTTTTTT. Its protein is CATAQGFNTGGLFF.